These 16 T cell receptor beta chains came from one sample sequenced in a study of blood T cell repertoires in COVID-19. The repertoire was sequenced with immunoSEQ multiplex PCR; TCRdb's copy has only in-frame clones and lacks some. The repertoire holds 200,000 to 300,000 clones, with 80% to 90% as singletons. Sequencing was carried out using peripheral blood. The source of these receptors is an elderly man with acute or convalescent COVID-19.

The chain recombines TRBV12-5 with TRBJ1-1; D ambiguous. Trimming removed 0 bases at V and 4 bases at J, with 9 bases between. Germline lookup yields CDR1 LGHNT and CDR2 FRNRAP. The CDR3 extends over 14 amino acids. CDR3 DNA: TGTGCTAGTGGTTTGGTCCCGGGTAGCACTGAAGCTTTCTTT. It codes for CASGLVPGSTEAFF. Complete variable domain (other parts from reference TRBV12-5 and TRBJ1-1): DARVTQTPRHKVTEMGQEVTMRCQPILGHNTVFWYRQTMMQGLELLAYFRNRAPLDDSGMPKDRFSAEMPDATLATLKIQPSEPRDSAVYFCASGLVPGSTEAFFGQGTRLTVV.

The chain employs TRBV2 and TRBJ2-7; 7 bases map to TRBD1. Germline CDR1 SNHLY, CDR2 FYNNEI. Trimming took 5 bases from V and 6 from J; bases not matched to a gene: 4. The CDR3 sequence is 12 residues long. The CDR3 protein is CASSLTGLEQYF. The CDR3, as DNA: TGTGCCAGCAGTTTGACAGGGCTCGAGCAGTACTTC.

This rearrangement joins TRBV21-1 to TRBJ2-7; the table calls TRBD2, which could not be checked here. TRBV21-1 is tagged as a pseudogene. The CDR3 loop spans 16 amino acids. Here the CDR3 reads CASSYKERLLPYEQYF. In DNA form, the CDR3 reads TGTGCCAGCAGCTATAAGGAACGACTACTACCCTACGAGCAGTACTTC.

The genes are TRBV7-2 and TRBJ1-6; D unresolved. V shed 5 bases and J shed 11 bases, with 10 bases lying between them. Germline CDR1 is SGHTA and CDR2 is FQGNSA. The CDR3 has 12 amino acids. CDR3 residues: CASSLPGAPLHF. DNA for the CDR3: TGTGCCAGCAGCCTCCCCGGGGCACCCCTCCACTTT.

This clone was recorded a few times. This sequence joins TRBV19 and TRBJ2-7; 9 bases map to TRBD1. Trimming at V came to 3 bases and at J to 3 bases, leaving 6 bases not matched to a gene. The CDR3 contains 15 residues. CDR1 LNHDA and CDR2 SQIVND come from the germline V gene (reference sequence). CDR3 bases: TGTGCCAGTAGTATTTCAGCGACAGGGGGCTACGAGCAGTACTTC. Translated, it gives CASSISATGGYEQYF.

The V call is TRBV6-5, the J call TRBJ2-2; the D is unclear. The germline V and J ends were trimmed by 7 bases and 4 bases, with 7 bases remaining between them. CDR3 length: 12 amino acids. Germline V gives CDR1 MNHEY, CDR2 SVGAGI. Written as DNA, the CDR3 is TGTGCCAGCACCGGGTTCACCGGGGAGCTGTTTTTT. Translation gives CASTGFTGELFF.

The chain joins TRBV19 to TRBJ2-2, with 13 bases aligning to TRBD2. The germline V gene encodes CDR1 LNHDA and CDR2 SQIVND (reference sequence). The CDR3 length is 15 residues. Trimming at V came to 4 bases and at J to 16 bases, leaving 12 bases not matched to a gene. CDR3 protein: CASSTGTSGALLRFF. The CDR3 nucleotides are TGTGCCAGTAGTACGGGGACTAGCGGGGCCCTTCTACGGTTTTTT. Full variable domain (missing parts from reference TRBV19 and TRBJ2-2): DGGITQSPKYLFRKEGQNVTLSCEQNLNHDAMYWYRQDPGQGLRLIYYSQIVNDFQKGDIAEGYSVSREKKESFPLTVTSAQKNPTAFYLCASSTGTSGALLRFFGEGSRLTVL.

This sequence joins TRBV6-5 and TRBJ2-7; D might be TRBD2 (6 bases). This CDR3 spans 15 amino acids. V was pared by 6 bases and J by 1 base, with 16 bases between. The V gene's germline CDR1 is MNHEY and CDR2 SVGAGI. The CDR3 DNA is TGTGCCAGCAGACCGACATACGGGAGATCCTACGAGCAGTACTTC. Amino acids: CASRPTYGRSYEQYF.

This chain uses TRBV4-3 with TRBJ2-5; the match to TRBD2 covers 10 bases. CDR3 size: 15 residues. Per the germline V gene, CDR1 is LGHNA and CDR2 is YSLEER. V lost 1 base to trimming and J lost 3 bases; unmatched junction nucleotides: 2. The CDR3 sequence is CASSQGLAGKETQYF. In DNA form, the CDR3 reads TGCGCCAGCAGCCAAGGACTAGCGGGTAAAGAGACCCAGTACTTC.

This chain uses TRBV5-1 with TRBJ1-1; 10 positions agree with TRBD1. There are 15 residues in the CDR3. CDR1 and CDR2 from the germline V gene are SGHRS and YFSETQ. V lost 2 bases, J lost 3 bases, and 4 bases stayed unmatched. The CDR3 region is CASSFDRGPDTEAFF. In DNA form, the CDR3 reads TGCGCCAGCAGCTTTGACAGGGGGCCAGACACTGAAGCTTTCTTT.

The chain combines TRBV9 with TRBJ2-2; TRBD1 matches 7 bases. This CDR3 has 14 amino acids. V was clipped by 3 bases and J by 5 bases; unmatched bases: 4. Germline V lookup: CDR1 SGDLS, CDR2 YYNGEE. DNA for the CDR3: TGTGCCAGCAGCGCTATACAGGGGACCGGGGAGCTGTTTTTT. Translating it yields CASSAIQGTGELFF.

V usage is TRBV7-2 and J usage is TRBJ1-2; D not certain. In germline, CDR1 is SGHTA, CDR2 FQGNSA. The CDR3 consists of 15 residues. Trimming removed 5 bases at V and 0 bases at J, with 13 bases between. In nucleotides, the CDR3 is TGTGCCAGCAGCAGAACGACCGGGACTAACTATGGCTACACCTTC. As protein: CASSRTTGTNYGYTF.

As DNA, the CDR3 is TGTGCCAGCAGCGCGGACAGGGGGCGAGCTTTCTTT. Translation: CASSADRGRAFF. The V gene is TRBV7-9, the J gene TRBJ1-1; 11 bases line up with TRBD1. CDR3 length equals 12 residues. Germline V gives CDR1 SEHNR, CDR2 FQNEAQ (reference sequence). J gave up 10 bases and V 5 bases, and 3 bases lay outside the gene matches. Looking up the rest from reference TRBV7-9 and TRBJ1-1 gives the full variable domain: DTGVSQNPRHKITKRGQNVTFRCDPISEHNRLYWYRQTLGQGPEFLTYFQNEAQLEKSRLLSDRFSAERPKGSFSTLEIQRTEQGDSAMYLCASSADRGRAFFGQGTRLTVV.

J is TRBJ1-2 and V is TRBV5-4; perhaps TRBD1 as D (6 bases). Looked up from germline, CDR1 is SGHNT and CDR2 is YYREEE (reference sequence). This CDR3 is built from 13 residues. Trimming removed 4 bases at V and 5 bases at J, with 12 bases between. The CDR3 is CASSMTGNYGYTF. CDR3 DNA: TGTGCCAGCAGCATGACAGGAAATTATGGCTACACCTTC.

The genes are TRBV6-6 and TRBJ2-1; TRBD2 matches 10 bases. Germline-derived CDR1 and CDR2 are MNHNY and SVGAGI (reference sequence). V was clipped by 6 bases and J by 2 bases; unmatched bases: 4. The CDR3 is 15 residues long. DNA of the CDR3: TGTGCCAGCAGGTTAGCGGGAGGAGCCTACAATGAGCAGTTCTTC. This sequence encodes CASRLAGGAYNEQFF.

The V and J genes are TRBV11-2 and TRBJ2-1; the match to TRBD2 covers 7 bases. The V gene's germline CDR1 is SGHAT and CDR2 FQNNGV. J was trimmed by 8 bases and V by 0 bases; bases with no gene match: 16. The CDR3 is made up of 18 amino acids. The CDR3 here is CASSLDVRLAARPHEQFF. The CDR3 coding sequence is TGTGCCAGCAGCTTAGATGTGCGCCTAGCGGCCCGCCCCCATGAGCAGTTCTTC.